These 20 T cell receptor beta chains were all obtained from the same sample, sequenced in a study of blood T cell repertoires in COVID-19. Measured with immunoSEQ multiplex PCR; TCRdb has only the in-frame clones, and not every one. The profile shows around 400,000 clones, approximately 89% of them singletons. Material: peripheral blood. These receptors all come from a woman in her sixties with COVID-19, enrolled during active disease.

This clone showed up just a few times. The chain links TRBV5-6 to TRBJ2-7, with D unresolved. Germline-derived CDR1 and CDR2 are SGHDT and YYEEEE. Trimming cost V 0 bases and J 3 bases, with 16 bases left between them. This CDR3 has 16 residues. The CDR3 DNA sequence: TGTGCCAGCAGCTTGGGCGCCAGCGAAACCTTCTACGAGCAGTACTTC. Amino acids: CASSLGASETFYEQYF.

The rearrangement links TRBV13 to TRBJ2-3, with 14 bases aligning to TRBD2. Germline values: CDR1 PRHDT, CDR2 FYEKMQ (reference sequence). The V gene end was trimmed by 4 bases and the J gene end by 7 bases; junction bases not matched to a gene: 7. This CDR3 comprises 16 residues. The CDR3 reads CASSSSTSGGGNTQYF. The CDR3 DNA is TGTGCCAGCAGCTCGTCGACTAGCGGGGGGGGCAATACGCAGTATTTT.

The chain couples TRBV18 to TRBJ1-1; 9 nucleotides agree with TRBD1. Germline V gene sequence: CDR1 KGHSH, CDR2 LQKENI. V shed 5 bases and J 1 base; nucleotides not matched to a gene: 2. The CDR3 runs 14 residues. DNA for the CDR3: TGTGCCAGCTCATTGGGACAGGGGAACACTGAAGCTTTCTTT. Encoded protein: CASSLGQGNTEAFF.

The chain couples TRBV5-1 to TRBJ1-3; TRBD1 matches 8 bases. From germline, CDR1 is SGHRS and CDR2 YFSETQ. The V segment lost 4 bases and the J segment 4 bases; nucleotides outside the gene matches: 4. This CDR3 is built from 14 residues. The CDR3: CASSPGTGGNTIYF. The CDR3, as DNA: TGCGCCAGCAGCCCCGGGACAGGCGGAAACACCATATATTTT.

This clone was seen only once. The chain links TRBV13 to TRBJ2-1, with D possibly TRBD1 on 5 matching bases. V lost 5 bases and J 8 bases, leaving 13 bases between the germline ends. The CDR3 spans 13 residues. Looked up from germline, CDR1 is PRHDT and CDR2 is FYEKMQ (reference sequence). Here the CDR3 reads CASSATVVDEQFF. The CDR3 bases are TGTGCCAGCAGCGCGACAGTGGTCGATGAGCAGTTCTTC.

The chain uses TRBV5-1 and TRBJ2-3; 7 bases line up with TRBD2. Germline CDR1 reads SGHRS; CDR2 reads YFSETQ. This CDR3 is built from 14 residues. The V gene end was trimmed by 6 bases and the J gene end by 4 bases; junction bases not matched to a gene: 8. In nucleotides, the CDR3 is TGCGCCAGCAAGTTAGCGGGTTTTTCAGATACGCAGTATTTT. Translation: CASKLAGFSDTQYF.

V is TRBV5-6 and J is TRBJ1-2; 9 bases match TRBD1. V trimming: 2 bases; J trimming: 7 bases; junction bases outside the gene matches: 9. This CDR3 comprises 15 residues. Germline V gene lookup returns CDR1 SGHDT and CDR2 YYEEEE. In DNA, the CDR3 is TGTGCCAGCAGCTTAGGCACAGGGGGCTTCGGTGGCTACACCTTC. Translated: CASSLGTGGFGGYTF.

The chain is built from TRBV6-1 and TRBJ1-6; tentatively, D is TRBD1 (5 bases). The germline V and J ends were trimmed by 5 bases and 10 bases, with 12 bases remaining between them. Per germline, CDR1 MNHNS and CDR2 SASEGT. CDR3 size: 13 residues. The CDR3 spells CASSSGGNSPLHF. The CDR3 DNA reads TGTGCCAGCAGTTCCGGGGGTAACTCACCCCTCCACTTT.

The chain carries TRBV28 and TRBJ1-2; D gene uncertain. Trimming took 2 bases from V and 6 from J, leaving 16 bases between them. The germline V gene has CDR1 MDHEN and CDR2 SYDVKM. This CDR3 comprises 15 residues. CDR3 DNA sequence: TGTGCCAGCAGTTTAATCCCTCGGGGAGGGAATGGCTACACCTTC. Protein product: CASSLIPRGGNGYTF.

The rearrangement links TRBV6-5 to TRBJ1-1; D is ambiguous. The CDR3 contains 14 residues. The V and J ends lost 6 bases and 2 bases respectively, with 13 bases between them. Germline-derived CDR1 and CDR2 are MNHEY and SVGAGI. The CDR3: CASRPQHLNTEAFF. CDR3 coding DNA: TGTGCCAGCAGGCCTCAACATTTAAACACTGAAGCTTTCTTT.

This clone was found a few times. The rearrangement joins TRBV19 to TRBJ1-2; no clear D. CDR3 size: 14 residues. Germline V gene sequence: CDR1 LNHDA, CDR2 SQIVND (reference sequence). The ends were cut back, 0 bases at V and 4 bases at J, with 9 bases in the middle. CDR3 in DNA: TGTGCCAGTAGTATAGATCGATCGGGCTATGGCTACACCTTC. Its protein product is CASSIDRSGYGYTF.

This sequence joins TRBV2 and TRBJ1-5; possible D gene TRBD1, 6 bases. CDR3 length: 16 residues. Trimming removed 3 bases at V and 4 bases at J, with 16 bases between. Germline V lookup: CDR1 SNHLY, CDR2 FYNNEI. The CDR3 is CASSEGGHRANQPQHF. The CDR3 DNA sequence: TGTGCCAGCAGTGAGGGTGGGCACAGGGCGAATCAGCCCCAGCATTTT.

V and J are TRBV19 and TRBJ2-2, with D perhaps matching TRBD2 (6 bases). The CDR3 covers 14 residues. Germline CDR1 is LNHDA and CDR2 is SQIVND (reference sequence). The ends were cut back, 4 bases at V and 5 bases at J, with 11 bases in the middle. CDR3 sequence reads: CASSKNGGTGELFF. In DNA, the CDR3 is TGTGCCAGTAGTAAGAATGGGGGGACCGGGGAGCTGTTTTTT.

The gene calls are TRBV5-4 and TRBJ2-7; 8 nucleotides line up with TRBD2. Losses at the gene ends were 3 bases for V and 1 base for J; bases not matched to a gene: 9. From germline, CDR1 is SGHNT and CDR2 YYREEE (reference sequence). The CDR3 is 16 residues long. As DNA, the CDR3 is TGTGCCAGCAGCTCTCCCCATGGCGGGGGGTCCTACGAGCAGTACTTC. This translates into CASSSPHGGGSYEQYF.

The CDR3 DNA is TGCGCCAGCAGCAGAGACAGTAGCTCTGGAAACACCATATATTTT. It is translated as CASSRDSSSGNTIYF. J is TRBJ1-3 and V is TRBV5-1, with D possibly TRBD1 on 5 matching bases. The germline V gene encodes CDR1 SGHRS and CDR2 YFSETQ. The V and J ends lost 4 bases and 0 bases respectively, with 11 bases between them. CDR3 size: 15 residues.

The chain uses TRBV5-6 and TRBJ2-2, with 7 bases aligning to TRBD2. CDR1 and CDR2 (germline): SGHDT, YYEEEE. J gave up 3 bases and V 0 bases, and 2 bases lay outside the gene matches. CDR3 length: 15 amino acids. CDR3 region: CASSLAGGHTGELFF. In DNA form, the CDR3 reads TGTGCCAGCAGCTTGGCGGGGGGACACACCGGGGAGCTGTTTTTT.

The chain is built from TRBV6-5 and TRBJ1-2; 8 positions match TRBD1. Trimming cost V 6 bases and J 6 bases; bases outside gene matches: 9. The germline gives CDR1 MNHEY, CDR2 SVGAGI. The CDR3 spans 14 residues. CDR3 sequence (DNA): TGTGCCAGCAGCCGACAGGGGAAAGGGGATGGCTACACCTTC. Protein sequence: CASSRQGKGDGYTF.

The rearrangement links TRBV11-1 to TRBJ1-4, with 10 bases that match TRBD1. CDR3 size: 13 residues. Per the germline V gene, CDR1 is SGHAT and CDR2 is FQDESV (reference sequence). V lost 5 bases to trimming and J lost 12 bases; unmatched junction nucleotides: 6. The DNA of the CDR3 is TGTGCCAGCAGCCTATCCGGGACAGGGGAACTGTTTTTT. This codes for CASSLSGTGELFF.

The J gene is TRBJ2-7, the V gene TRBV5-6, with 7 bases fitting TRBD1. This CDR3 has 14 residues. The germline V gene encodes CDR1 SGHDT and CDR2 YYEEEE. The trim removed 4 bases at V and 2 bases at J, leaving 6 bases unmatched. The CDR3 region is CASSPRDRPYEQYF. DNA for the CDR3: TGTGCCAGCAGCCCACGGGACAGACCCTACGAGCAGTACTTC.

This clone was detected only once. V gene TRBV15 combines with J gene TRBJ1-1, with 7 bases identical to TRBD1. CDR3 size: 14 residues. The V gene end was trimmed by 3 bases and the J gene end by 7 bases; junction bases not matched to a gene: 8. CDR1 and CDR2 (germline): LNHNV, YYDKDF (reference sequence). In nucleotides, the CDR3 is TGTGCCACCAGCAGGACCGGGACAGCCTATGAAGCTTTCTTT. This translates into CATSRTGTAYEAFF.